Shown below are 13 T cell receptor beta chains from a single sample sequenced in a study of T cell changes during pregnancy in multiple sclerosis. Profiling relied on immunoSEQ multiplex PCR, and the TCRdb table lists in-frame clones only, not all of them. The data show approximately 90,000 clones, approximately 89% seen once. The sample consisted of peripheral blood, taken before pregnancy. These receptors all come from a female donor with multiple sclerosis, enrolled in a pregnancy study.

The chain has TRBV29-1 and TRBJ2-3; D is uncertain. This CDR3 has 12 amino acids. The V gene lost 1 base and the J gene lost 5 bases, with 7 bases spanning the gap. Germline lookup yields CDR1 SQVTM and CDR2 ANQGSEA. CDR3: CSVEGFGDTQYF. The CDR3 bases are TGCAGCGTTGAAGGGTTCGGAGATACGCAGTATTTT.

The genes are TRBV7-8 and TRBJ1-4; D not certain. CDR1 and CDR2 from the germline V gene are SGHVS and FQNEAQ. The CDR3 sequence is 17 residues long. Trimming left V 5 bases short and J 8 bases short, with 24 bases between. CDR3 loop: CASSLGPLASGGEKLFF. The CDR3 nucleotides read TGTGCCAGCAGCCTCGGTCCACTTGCTAGCGGTGGAGAAAAACTGTTTTTT.

The rearrangement links TRBV25-1 to TRBJ2-7; the match to TRBD1 covers 7 bases. Germline lookup yields CDR1 MGHDK and CDR2 SYGVNS. Trimming took 2 bases from V and 1 from J; bases not matched to a gene: 5. CDR3 length equals 15 residues. CDR3 bases: TGTGCCAGCAGTGAAGGCTGGACAGGTTCCTACGAGCAGTACTTC. Translated: CASSEGWTGSYEQYF.

V gene TRBV9 combines with J gene TRBJ1-1, with 9 nucleotides matching TRBD1. The J segment lost 3 bases and the V segment lost 4 bases, leaving 7 bases of the junction unmatched. CDR1 is SGDLS, CDR2 YYNGEE, per germline. This CDR3 spans 15 amino acids. The CDR3 DNA reads as TGTGCCAGCAGCACCCCTGACAGGGGGGACACTGAAGCTTTCTTT. Translated, it gives CASSTPDRGDTEAFF. Filled out from reference TRBV9 and TRBJ1-1, the complete variable domain reads DSGVTQTPKHLITATGQRVTLRCSPRSGDLSVYWYQQSLDQGLQFLIQYYNGEERAKGNILERFSAQQFPDLHSELNLSSLELGDSALYFCASSTPDRGDTEAFFGQGTRLTVV.

The rearrangement uses TRBV18 and TRBJ2-4; 9 nucleotides align to TRBD2. This CDR3 is 19 amino acids long. Germline loops: CDR1 KGHSH, CDR2 LQKENI. V gave up 0 bases and J gave up 0 bases; unmatched junction bases: 9. The chain's CDR3 is CASSPPPSGITEAKNIQYF. The CDR3 coding sequence is TGTGCCAGCTCACCACCGCCTAGCGGGATCACAGAAGCCAAAAACATTCAGTACTTC.

The table lists this clone with a count of one. This chain joins TRBV28 and TRBJ2-3, with 8 bases lining up with TRBD1. V lost 4 bases to trimming and J lost 6 bases; unmatched junction nucleotides: 15. Germline lookup yields CDR1 MDHEN and CDR2 SYDVKM. The CDR3 consists of 17 residues. The CDR3 loop reads CASSSTSQGATRDTQYF. CDR3 bases: TGTGCCAGCAGTTCCACCTCCCAGGGGGCGACTAGGGATACGCAGTATTTT.

This clone was observed a few times. J is TRBJ2-5 and V is TRBV10-3, with a weak D call TRBD2 (6 bases). The CDR3 sequence is 18 residues long. Germline V gene lookup returns CDR1 ENHRY and CDR2 SYGVKD. Trimming left V 2 bases short and J 4 bases short, with 23 bases between. The CDR3 DNA is TGTGCCATCAGTGAGACTCGCGGGGCAGGCCAGCGACCAGAGACCCAGTACTTC. Translated: CAISETRGAGQRPETQYF.

This chain uses TRBV5-1 with TRBJ2-6; maybe TRBD1 (5 bases). CDR1 is SGHRS, CDR2 YFSETQ, per germline. This CDR3 has 15 amino acids. Trimming pared 2 bases from V and 0 bases from J, leaving 6 bases between. The CDR3 is CASSLQVSGANVLTF. In DNA, the CDR3 is TGCGCCAGCAGCTTACAGGTCTCTGGGGCCAACGTCCTGACTTTC.

This chain joins TRBV5-1 and TRBJ2-7; D is uncertain. The germline CDR1 and CDR2 sequences are SGHRS and YFSETQ. The CDR3 covers 14 residues. V dropped 2 bases and J dropped 8 bases, with 17 bases sitting between them. CDR3 region: CASSLEQTASKQYF. CDR3 nucleotide sequence: TGCGCCAGCAGCTTAGAACAGACCGCCTCCAAGCAGTACTTC. The full variable domain, its missing parts supplied by reference TRBV5-1 and TRBJ2-7, is KAGVTQTPRYLIKTRGQQVTLSCSPISGHRSVSWYQQTPGQGLQFLFEYFSETQRNKGNFPGRFSGRQFSNSRSEMNVSTLELGDSALYLCASSLEQTASKQYFGPGTRLTVT.

The V gene is TRBV18, the J gene TRBJ1-1; 9 bases are a match to TRBD1. This CDR3 spans 14 amino acids. Trimming at V came to 3 bases and at J to 5 bases, leaving 4 bases not matched to a gene. Germline V gene sequence: CDR1 KGHSH, CDR2 LQKENI. CDR3 loop: CASSPGQGLTEAFF. DNA for the CDR3: TGTGCCAGCTCACCGGGACAGGGTTTGACTGAAGCTTTCTTT.

The rearrangement links TRBV7-8 to TRBJ2-1; 7 bases match TRBD2. CDR1 and CDR2 (germline): SGHVS, FQNEAQ. The CDR3 extends over 12 amino acids. After removal of 1 base from V and 10 bases from J, the junction contained 1 base not matched to a gene. The CDR3 region has the DNA TGTGCCAGCAGCTTAGGGGACTACGAGCAGTTCTTC. It is translated as CASSLGDYEQFF.

This chain links TRBV7-8 with TRBJ1-1; the D gene is possibly TRBD1 (5 bases). The CDR3 length is 15 residues. The germline gives CDR1 SGHVS, CDR2 FQNEAQ. Trimming left V 5 bases short and J 3 bases short, with 16 bases between. CDR3 sequence: CASSLRWTSHTEAFF. The CDR3 DNA is TGTGCCAGCAGCCTCCGCTGGACAAGCCACACTGAAGCTTTCTTT.

V usage is TRBV19 and J usage is TRBJ1-5; 11 nucleotides agree with TRBD1. Germline CDR1 and CDR2: LNHDA and SQIVND (reference sequence). The CDR3 runs to 19 residues. V lost 5 bases to trimming and J lost 0 bases; unmatched junction nucleotides: 12. The CDR3: CASSSPGQGGVYSNQPQHF. In DNA, the CDR3 is TGTGCCAGTAGTTCTCCGGGACAGGGGGGAGTGTATAGCAATCAGCCCCAGCATTTT.